This entry lists 10 T cell receptor beta chains sequenced from one sample in a study of cytomegalovirus exposure and HLA in healthy donors (dated by TCRdb to the late 2010s). Library method: the immunoSEQ multiplex PCR assay. For the multiplex PCR, a mixture combining 60 forward primers for TCR Vbeta segments and 13 reverse primers for TCR Jbeta segments was used. What TCRdb holds here is the immuneACCESS table cut down to in-frame rearrangements. Part of the clones is not present; checked against another copy, under half of the missing clones reflect an unresolved V gene, and the others are unexplained. This sample's table carries tens of thousands of clones. The ten largest clonotypes hold approximately 2.7% of the sample. The sample taken for sequencing was PBMCs. Receptor source: a man aged 40-50 years in good health and CMV-seronegative.

This rearrangement joins TRBV4-2 to TRBJ2-1; 8 bases fit TRBD2. V lost 0 bases, J lost 9 bases, and 10 bases stayed unmatched. The CDR3 is 16 amino acids. The germline V gene has CDR1 LGHNA and CDR2 YNFKEQ. The CDR3 DNA is TGTGCCAGCAGCCAAGATTCGTACGGGGGGGAGGGTGAGCAGTTCTTC. This sequence encodes CASSQDSYGGEGEQFF.

The genes are TRBV5-1 and TRBJ1-1; maybe TRBD1 (5 bases). The V end lost 4 bases, the J end lost 5 bases, and 15 bases lay between the germline ends. The CDR3 has 14 amino acids. Germline-derived CDR1 and CDR2 are SGHRS and YFSETQ. The CDR3: CASSLGRGGTEAFF. CDR3 DNA: TGCGCCAGCAGCCTGGGCCGGGGGGGAACTGAAGCTTTCTTT.

The chain has TRBV6-4 and TRBJ2-3; 9 bases agree with TRBD2. The germline V gene encodes CDR1 MRHNA and CDR2 SNTAGT. This CDR3 comprises 15 residues. J lost 1 base, V lost 3 bases, and 2 bases had no gene match. CDR3 coding DNA: TGTGCCAGCAGTGAAGAGCGGGGGGGCACAGATACGCAGTATTTT. It encodes CASSEERGGTDTQYF.

The chain recombines TRBV5-1 with TRBJ2-2, with D unclear. CDR3 length: 14 amino acids. V was clipped by 0 bases and J by 4 bases, with 7 bases between them. The V gene's germline CDR1 is SGHRS and CDR2 YFSETQ. CDR3 DNA sequence: TGCGCCAGCAGCTTGGGAGCAGGCACCGGGGAGCTGTTTTTT. Translated: CASSLGAGTGELFF.

This chain uses TRBV27 with TRBJ2-7; the D gene is possibly TRBD2 (6 bases). CDR1 is MNHEY, CDR2 SMNVEV, per germline (reference sequence). CDR3 length: 14 residues. Trimming stripped 5 bases from V and 0 bases from J, with 11 bases between. CDR3 coding DNA: TGTGCCAGCAGTCCCGGGACTGTCTCCTACGAGCAGTACTTC. This codes for CASSPGTVSYEQYF.

The rearrangement links TRBV5-1 to TRBJ2-5, with 10 bases that match TRBD2. The CDR3 is 15 amino acids. V was pared by 5 bases and J by 5 bases, with 9 bases of the junction left unmatched. CDR1 is SGHRS and CDR2 is YFSETQ in the germline V gene. The CDR3 bases are TGCGCCAGCAGGCCTAGCGGGGGCCTAGATGAGACCCAGTACTTC. This codes for CASRPSGGLDETQYF.

The rearrangement uses TRBV19 and TRBJ2-7, with D perhaps matching TRBD1 (6 bases). This CDR3 comprises 15 residues. The V gene's germline CDR1 is LNHDA and CDR2 SQIVND (reference sequence). V was trimmed by 4 bases and J by 5 bases, leaving 18 bases between them. The CDR3 nucleotides read TGTGCCAGTAGTAGCAGACAGGCCGGAGGCCACGAGCAGTACTTC. Its protein is CASSSRQAGGHEQYF.

The J gene is TRBJ2-1, the V gene TRBV7-3; perhaps TRBD1 as D (7 bases). CDR3 size: 16 residues. Germline CDR1 and CDR2: SGHTA and FQGTGA. Trimming took 5 bases from V and 3 from J, leaving 17 bases between them. The CDR3, as DNA: TGTGCCAGCAGCCGACGGGCAGGGGGGAACTACAATGAGCAGTTCTTC. It specifies CASSRRAGGNYNEQFF.

The gene calls are TRBV5-1 and TRBJ1-6; 7 positions agree with TRBD1. Unmatched junction bases numbered 1, after V lost 3 bases and J lost 4 bases. CDR1 and CDR2 (germline): SGHRS, YFSETQ. CDR3 length equals 14 residues. The CDR3 DNA sequence: TGCGCCAGCAGCTCAGGGGGATATAATTCACCCCTCCACTTT. This sequence encodes CASSSGGYNSPLHF.

This sequence joins TRBV5-1 and TRBJ1-5; D unresolved. Germline CDR1 and CDR2: SGHRS and YFSETQ. This CDR3 spans 15 amino acids. V lost 4 bases to trimming and J lost 6 bases, with 17 bases between them. Here the CDR3 reads CASSPRSGSGQPQHF. The CDR3 bases are TGCGCCAGCAGCCCCCGGAGCGGGTCGGGTCAGCCCCAGCATTTT. The full variable domain, rest sourced from reference TRBV5-1 and TRBJ1-5, is KAGVTQTPRYLIKTRGQQVTLSCSPISGHRSVSWYQQTPGQGLQFLFEYFSETQRNKGNFPGRFSGRQFSNSRSEMNVSTLELGDSALYLCASSPRSGSGQPQHFGDGTRLSIL.